Listed below are T cell receptor beta chains from one sample, sequenced in a study of shared clonotypes between healthy human individuals. The data were produced by immunoSEQ multiplex PCR, yet TCRdb's version contains in-frame clones alone and is incomplete. The repertoire holds roughly 490,000 clones, with 60% to 85% as singletons. Sequenced input: PBMCs. These receptors were taken from a woman aged 40 to 50 in good health. Some clones in this sample may be carry-over from other donors' samples. The conserved cysteine and the conserved F or W are not part of the CDR3 here.

TRBV7-6,TRBJ2-1,ASSVAPSAHEQF
TRBV19,TRBJ1-3,ASSTETGGSGNTIY
TRBV5-6,TRBJ1-2,ASSSLTGGNATYGYT
TRBV21-1,.,ASSKLRGPLRGTYEQY
TRBV29-1,TRBJ2-2,SVFSVVRGFGELF
TRBV6-1,TRBJ1-2,ASRDRGDYGYT
TRBV28,TRBJ2-3,ATSGDTKSTDTQY
TRBV28,TRBJ2-3,ASILRGAEDTQY
TRBV7-6,TRBJ2-2,ASSLARLAGRSGELF
TRBV28,TRBJ1-2,ASSPGKAYGYT
TRBV7-6,TRBJ2-1,ASSASGIANNEQF
TRBV5-4,TRBJ1-2,ASSLGVRDWYGYT
TRBV5-8,TRBJ2-1,ASSPPGFKDRDNEQF
TRBV7-9,TRBJ1-5,ASSRDWANQPQH
TRBV5-1,TRBJ2-3,ASSGGTGTGSTDTQY
TRBV5-1,TRBJ2-7,ASSVTGGGSYEQY
TRBV6-1,TRBJ2-1,ASSERWDSNNERF
TRBV29-1,TRBJ1-1,SVDRGTEAF
TRBV2,TRBJ2-3,ASWGSTDTQY
TRBV2,TRBJ1-4,ASTTRPDRGLSNEKLF
TRBV5-1,TRBJ2-1,ASSFSGNPYNEQF
TRBV28,TRBJ1-4,ASSLLERQGEEKLF
TRBV19,TRBJ1-4,ASSLQGAIYEKLF
TRBV30,TRBJ1-1,AWSDLGPVGTEAF
TRBV6-1,TRBJ1-5,ASGTFLGLNQPQH
TRBV28,TRBJ1-5,ASSRDRTNQPQH
TRBV5-4,TRBJ2-1,ASRSGTGVGGSGRAEF
TRBV15,TRBJ2-7,ATSRDFGGGYEQY
TRBV30,TRBJ1-5,AWSGGNTQPQH
TRBV5-6,TRBJ1-2,ASLLRGNTYGYT
TRBV27,TRBJ2-1,ASSGTSGPNEQF
TRBV4-3,TRBJ2-3,ASSQGKTGGTDTQY
TRBV6-1,TRBJ2-7,ASSEAFGQGSYEQY
TRBV21-1,TRBJ2-3,ASSKRLAGGTDTQY